The clone carrying this T cell receptor beta chain was counted a few times. V lost 4 bases, J lost 3 bases, and 15 bases lay in between. CDR1 DFQATT and CDR2 SNEGSKA come from the germline V gene (reference sequence). This CDR3 spans 14 amino acids. This sample is part of a study of blood T cells in healthy people across ages. Together with a sample-barcoded 5' primer, a J-beta primer mix was included in a second PCR lasting about 7 to 12 cycles. All samples yielded 2.5 million or more CDR3-containing paired-end reads. TCRdb re-called the 5' RACE reads through MiXCR, storing one row per CDR3 protein. The data show about 1.5 million distinct CDR3 sequences, roughly 43% seen once. Researchers isolated at least 6.5 million PBMCs per sample.

This receptor was taken from a woman aged 18-29 years in good health. The chain joins TRBV20-1 to TRBJ1-1; TRBD1 might be the D (6 bases). The specimen sequenced was blood. CDR3 region: CSATYLAGDTEAFF. The CDR3, as DNA: TGCAGTGCTACCTACTTAGCAGGGGACACTGAAGCTTTCTTT.